Listed below are T cell receptor beta chains from one sample, sequenced in a study of beta chain features in type 1 diabetes. Profiled with immunoSEQ multiplex PCR; TCRdb holds only in-frame clones, not every one. The data show about 700,000 clones, roughly 13% seen once. The sample consisted of naive CD4+ T cells from blood. The source is a man in his late teens or twenties with type 1 diabetes. Each CDR3 is given with its conserved first and last residue.

v_gene	j_gene	CDR3aa
TRBV28	TRBJ2-7	CASSRQLRIREQYF
TRBV19	TRBJ2-1	CASARYNEQFF
TRBV11-2	TRBJ2-1	CASSPPAGGTYNEQFF
TRBV4-2	TRBJ2-5	CASSQESGGAQETQYF
TRBV4-1	TRBJ2-7	CASSQEPEGGQYF
TRBV5-1	TRBJ1-1	CASSAGDDTEAFF
TRBV6-1	TRBJ1-1	CASRDRGPSPEAFF
TRBV15	TRBJ2-3	CATSRARLGSGGAGDTQYF
TRBV13	TRBJ2-2	CASSSRPGELFF
TRBV5-1	TRBJ2-3	CASSRMDTQYF
TRBV6-1	TRBJ2-4	CASSELDIQYF
TRBV25-1	TRBJ1-2	CASRYTGEGGYTF
TRBV2	TRBJ2-1	CASSAETGRTYNEQFF
TRBV7-3	TRBJ2-2	CASRTGLAETGELFF
TRBV10-3	TRBJ1-5	CAIGEQPQHF
TRBV25-1	TRBJ2-2	CASSVYKSTGELFF
TRBV14	TRBJ2-7	CASSRDLAASSYEQYF
TRBV6-6	TRBJ2-7	CASRPGLGEQYF
TRBV4-2	TRBJ1-1	CASSQHLDRATEAFF
TRBV27	TRBJ1-1	CASRRTGRTEAFF
TRBV9	TRBJ2-3	CASSVVTAADTQYF
TRBV18	TRBJ2-7	CASSPIGDEQYF
TRBV4-2	TRBJ2-1	CASSQDNEQFF
TRBV30	TRBJ1-2	CAWSGLQSPRRTF
TRBV21-1	TRBJ2-7	CASTLHPNGEQYF
TRBV5-1	TRBJ1-1	CASSFSRGGETEAFF
TRBV10-3	TRBJ1-2	CAISEPVGGNFDGYTF